The 14 T cell receptor beta chains given below trace back to one sample, sequenced in a study of cytomegalovirus exposure and HLA in healthy donors. The repertoire was sequenced with immunoSEQ multiplex PCR; TCRdb's copy has only in-frame clones and lacks some. The table has over 150,000 clones, about 86% seen once. Sequencing was carried out using PBMCs. These receptors all come from a man aged 18 to 35 in good health and CMV-seropositive.

The chain links TRBV10-3 to TRBJ1-1; maybe TRBD1 (6 bases). Germline CDR1 reads ENHRY; CDR2 reads SYGVKD. V shed 6 bases and J shed 1 base, with 18 bases lying between them. The CDR3 covers 16 residues. The CDR3 coding sequence is TGTGCCATCAGGGGGGCCCCAGGGGTGTCGAACACTGAAGCTTTCTTT. Its translation is CAIRGAPGVSNTEAFF.

This clone was detected once. V is TRBV5-4 and J is TRBJ2-1; 7 bases line up with TRBD2. CDR1 SGHNT and CDR2 YYREEE come from the germline V gene (reference sequence). With V trimmed by 2 bases and J by 8 bases, 4 bases remained unmatched. This CDR3 has 13 residues. The CDR3: CASSFGGSYEQFF. The CDR3 DNA reads as TGTGCCAGCAGCTTCGGCGGGAGCTATGAGCAGTTCTTC.

The chain uses TRBV18 and TRBJ2-3, with 9 bases aligning to TRBD2. CDR1 is KGHSH, CDR2 LQKENI, per germline. V was clipped by 3 bases and J by 1 base; unmatched bases: 8. The length of the CDR3 is 17 residues. CDR3 region: CASSPRGSGGRTDTQYF. CDR3 bases: TGTGCCAGCTCACCCAGGGGTAGCGGGGGCCGCACAGATACGCAGTATTTT.

J is TRBJ1-5 and V is TRBV2; possibly TRBD1 for D (6 bases). The CDR3 spans 15 residues. The ends were cut back, 4 bases at V and 3 bases at J, with 13 bases in the middle. Germline CDR1 and CDR2: SNHLY and FYNNEI. CDR3 in DNA: TGTGCCAGCAGTGTCCAGGGGCTAAACAATCAGCCCCAGCATTTT. Its translation: CASSVQGLNNQPQHF. Drawing the rest from reference TRBV2 and TRBJ1-5, the complete variable domain is EPEVTQTPSHQVTQMGQEVILRCVPISNHLYFYWYRQILGQKVEFLVSFYNNEISEKSEIFDDQFSVERPDGSNFTLKIRSTKLEDSAMYFCASSVQGLNNQPQHFGDGTRLSIL.

The genes are TRBV19 and TRBJ1-1; the D is unclear. This CDR3 is built from 17 residues. V was trimmed by 0 bases and J by 0 bases, leaving 14 bases between them. In germline, CDR1 is LNHDA, CDR2 SQIVND (reference sequence). The CDR3 loop reads CASSIDSWQALNTEAFF. In nucleotides, the CDR3 is TGTGCCAGTAGTATAGATTCCTGGCAGGCCTTGAACACTGAAGCTTTCTTT.

V usage is TRBV5-1 and J usage is TRBJ2-7, with 7 bases lining up with TRBD1. The germline V gene has CDR1 SGHRS and CDR2 YFSETQ. The CDR3 is 13 amino acids. The ends lost 2 bases at V and 4 bases at J; junction bases unmatched: 3. The DNA of the CDR3 is TGCGCCAGCAGCTTCGGACAGGAGTACGAGCAGTACTTC. Protein sequence: CASSFGQEYEQYF.

The chain recombines TRBV7-6 with TRBJ2-3, with 8 bases fitting TRBD2. Trimming took 0 bases from V and 0 from J; bases not matched to a gene: 2. The CDR3 runs to 16 residues. The germline V gene has CDR1 SGHVS and CDR2 FNYEAQ. CDR3 residues: CASSLAPGGSTDTQYF. DNA of the CDR3: TGTGCCAGCAGCTTAGCCCCGGGGGGGAGCACAGATACGCAGTATTTT.

This clone was seen a handful of times. This chain links TRBV6-5 with TRBJ1-1; 11 bases are shared with TRBD1. The germline CDR1 and CDR2 sequences are MNHEY and SVGAGI. Losses at the gene ends were 6 bases for V and 8 bases for J; bases not matched to a gene: 11. This CDR3 is built from 15 residues. The CDR3 region is CASRTGQGARDEAFF. The CDR3, as DNA: TGTGCCAGCAGGACAGGACAGGGGGCACGGGACGAAGCTTTCTTT.

The chain couples TRBV9 to TRBJ2-1; the D is unclear. Germline V lookup: CDR1 SGDLS, CDR2 YYNGEE. The CDR3 loop spans 15 amino acids. V was shortened by 0 bases and J by 2 bases, with 9 bases between the two germline ends. For the CDR3, the DNA is TGTGCCAGCAGCGTAGGAGGTCCTCCCTACAATGAGCAGTTCTTC. Its protein product is CASSVGGPPYNEQFF.

This clone is a singleton in its sample. An end of the junction differs from the germline gene, which may be a read error. This chain uses TRBV6-5 with TRBJ2-7, with a weak D call TRBD2 (5 bases). The CDR3 sequence is 16 residues long. The germline V gene encodes CDR1 MNHEY and CDR2 SVGAGI. CDR3 protein: CASSYSPGSNSYEQYF. CDR3 nucleotides: TGTGCCAGCAGCTACTCTCCGGGATCCAACTCCTACGAGCAGTACTTC.

This clone occurred a few times. V is TRBV6-6 and J is TRBJ1-5; possible D gene TRBD1, 5 bases. The length of the CDR3 is 15 residues. Deletions cut 2 bases from V and 2 bases from J, with 10 bases between. Germline V CDR1 and CDR2: MNHNY, SVGAGI (reference sequence). DNA for the CDR3: TGTGCCAGCAGTTACGACGGGGGGGGCAATCAGCCCCAGCATTTT. Translation: CASSYDGGGNQPQHF.

On this clone: The identical CDR3 is also encoded by other nucleotide sequences in the sample. V usage is TRBV6-5 and J usage is TRBJ1-1; D might be TRBD1 (5 bases). The CDR3 is 13 amino acids. Trimming took off 0 bases at V and 5 bases at J, with 7 bases between the two ends. The germline gives CDR1 MNHEY, CDR2 SVGAGI. This CDR3 reads CASSYSGGTEAFF. For the CDR3, the DNA is TGTGCCAGCAGTTACTCGGGGGGGACTGAAGCTTTCTTT.

The chain uses TRBV30 and TRBJ1-4, with 9 bases lining up with TRBD1. The CDR3 has 15 amino acids. Germline V gene lookup returns CDR1 GTSNPN and CDR2 SVGIG (reference sequence). V was clipped by 3 bases and J by 7 bases; unmatched bases: 9. This CDR3 is CAWRVPGQGSEKLFF. CDR3 bases: TGTGCCTGGAGAGTCCCGGGACAGGGTAGTGAAAAACTGTTTTTT.

This chain links TRBV6-6 with TRBJ2-5, with 13 positions matching TRBD2. This CDR3 spans 16 amino acids. The germline V gene has CDR1 MNHNY and CDR2 SVGAGI (reference sequence). Trimming removed 6 bases from V and 12 bases from J; junction bases left unmatched: 16. This CDR3 reads CASSSGTSGIVGLEYF. The CDR3 bases are TGTGCCAGCAGCTCCGGGACTAGCGGGATTGTGGGACTGGAGTACTTC.